These 17 T cell receptor beta chains originate from one sample sequenced in a study of CD8+ T cells in alopecia areata. The sample's treatment: oral pan-JAK inhibitor, 5-10 mg twice daily. The authors extracted RNA and reverse transcribed it into cDNA as the sequencing template. Generated by immunoSEQ multiplex PCR, the TCRdb table keeps only in-frame clones and is missing some. In the table there are approximately 140,000 clones, 86% of which are singletons. Sequencing was performed on CD8+ T cells sorted from blood, taken at week 4, from a patient treated with tofacitinib. Source of these receptors: a human donor with alopecia areata.

The chain recombines TRBV5-1 with TRBJ1-1; 8 bases match TRBD1. Losses at the gene ends were 3 bases for V and 4 bases for J; bases not matched to a gene: 8. The CDR3 runs 15 residues. Germline-derived CDR1 and CDR2 are SGHRS and YFSETQ. The CDR3 DNA is TGCGCCAGCAGCTCCAGACATACAGGGGGCACTGAAGCTTTCTTT. Encoded protein: CASSSRHTGGTEAFF. Full variable domain (remainder filled in from reference TRBV5-1 and TRBJ1-1): KAGVTQTPRYLIKTRGQQVTLSCSPISGHRSVSWYQQTPGQGLQFLFEYFSETQRNKGNFPGRFSGRQFSNSRSEMNVSTLELGDSALYLCASSSRHTGGTEAFFGQGTRLTVV.

The chain combines TRBV25-1 with TRBJ2-1, with a possible D match to TRBD2 (5 bases). The CDR3 spans 13 residues. With 6 bases removed from V and 0 bases from J, the gap between germline ends came to 6 bases. Germline CDR1 reads MGHDK; CDR2 reads SYGVNS. The DNA for the CDR3 is TGTGCCAGCAGGAGGGACTCCTACAATGAGCAGTTCTTC. It encodes CASRRDSYNEQFF. Looking up the rest from reference TRBV25-1 and TRBJ2-1 gives the full variable domain: EADIYQTPRYLVIGTGKKITLECSQTMGHDKMYWYQQDPGMELHLIHYSYGVNSTEKGDLSSESTVSRIRTEHFPLTLESARPSHTSQYLCASRRDSYNEQFFGPGTRLTVL.

This clone was observed a few times. The chain is built from TRBV4-1 and TRBJ2-1; 7 nucleotides line up with TRBD2. Germline CDR1 MGHRA, CDR2 YSYEKL. Trimming removed 7 bases from V and 7 bases from J; junction bases left unmatched: 19. The CDR3 runs to 17 residues. CDR3 loop: CASNPTIGMGGPNEQFF. The DNA of the CDR3 is TGCGCCAGCAACCCGACTATCGGAATGGGAGGGCCTAATGAGCAGTTCTTC.

The V and J genes are TRBV7-9 and TRBJ1-1; D remains ambiguous. The germline V gene has CDR1 SEHNR and CDR2 FQNEAQ (reference sequence). The CDR3 runs to 13 residues. The V end was cut by 3 bases, the J end by 6 bases, with 11 bases between. The CDR3 protein is CASSFKVGAEAFF. The CDR3 bases are TGTGCCAGCAGCTTTAAAGTGGGCGCTGAAGCTTTCTTT.

The chain combines TRBV29-1 with TRBJ2-1; unclear D gene. Germline CDR1 SQVTM, CDR2 ANQGSEA. Trimming pared 1 base from V and 12 bases from J, leaving 10 bases between. This CDR3 has 11 amino acids. CDR3 bases: TGCAGCGTTGAAGTTCGGTTGGGGCAGTTCTTC. Residues: CSVEVRLGQFF.

V gene TRBV9 combines with J gene TRBJ2-3; D gene uncertain. CDR3 length: 11 residues. Trimming removed 7 bases from V and 6 bases from J, with 9 bases in between. CDR1 is SGDLS and CDR2 is YYNGEE in the germline V gene. The CDR3 region has the DNA TGTGCCAGCGGACCCATGGATACGCAGTATTTT. Encoded protein: CASGPMDTQYF. The variable domain in full, completed from reference TRBV9 and TRBJ2-3, reads DSGVTQTPKHLITATGQRVTLRCSPRSGDLSVYWYQQSLDQGLQFLIQYYNGEERAKGNILERFSAQQFPDLHSELNLSSLELGDSALYFCASGPMDTQYFGPGTRLTVL.

The V gene is TRBV10-3, the J gene TRBJ2-1; D possibly corresponds to TRBD2 (6 bases). CDR1 and CDR2 (germline): ENHRY, SYGVKD. The length of the CDR3 is 15 residues. Trimming removed 2 bases from V and 0 bases from J, with 8 bases in between. The CDR3 DNA sequence: TGTGCCATCAGTGAGGACGGGAGCTCCTACAATGAGCAGTTCTTC. Its protein is CAISEDGSSYNEQFF.

The chain links TRBV7-9 to TRBJ2-7; tentatively, D is TRBD1 (7 bases). This CDR3 region has 14 residues. Germline CDR1 reads SEHNR; CDR2 reads FQNEAQ (reference sequence). Trimming took off 3 bases at V and 5 bases at J, with 14 bases between the two ends. The DNA for the CDR3 is TGTGCCAGCAGCTTCCACAGGGGAGGCCACGAGCAGTACTTC. It yields the protein CASSFHRGGHEQYF.

The chain combines TRBV27 with TRBJ2-1, with 7 bases identical to TRBD1. Trimming at V came to 1 base and at J to 5 bases, leaving 2 bases not matched to a gene. The length of the CDR3 is 14 residues. From germline, CDR1 is MNHEY and CDR2 SMNVEV (reference sequence). CDR3 region: CASSLWDRNNEQFF. The CDR3 region has the DNA TGTGCCAGCAGTTTATGGGACAGAAACAATGAGCAGTTCTTC.

This clone was picked up one time. The V call is TRBV5-1, the J call TRBJ2-3, with 14 nucleotides matching TRBD2. V lost 3 bases and J lost 4; bases outside the gene matches: 7. This CDR3 spans 17 amino acids. The germline CDR1 and CDR2 sequences are SGHRS and YFSETQ. CDR3 coding DNA: TGCGCCAGCAGCTCCGGGACTAGCGGGGGACTGGCAGATACGCAGTATTTT. As protein: CASSSGTSGGLADTQYF.

The rearrangement uses TRBV9 and TRBJ2-3; 8 nucleotides align to TRBD1. The CDR3 is 15 residues long. Trimming removed 3 bases from V and 3 bases from J; junction bases left unmatched: 6. Germline CDR1 is SGDLS and CDR2 is YYNGEE. In DNA, the CDR3 is TGTGCCAGCAGCGCCACACAGGGGGTGACAGATACGCAGTATTTT. Amino acid sequence: CASSATQGVTDTQYF.

The chain recombines TRBV29-1 with TRBJ2-3; 15 nucleotides line up with TRBD2. The CDR3 contains 15 residues. The V segment lost 6 bases and the J segment 8 bases; nucleotides outside the gene matches: 9. CDR1 and CDR2 (germline): SQVTM, ANQGSEA. CDR3 coding DNA: TGCAGCGTCCGGACTAGCGGGAGGGTAGATGGTACGCAGTATTTT. As protein: CSVRTSGRVDGTQYF.

This clone was found once. V and J are TRBV27 and TRBJ2-1; 9 nucleotides line up with TRBD2. The CDR3 sequence is 12 residues long. Looked up from germline, CDR1 is MNHEY and CDR2 is SMNVEV (reference sequence). J was trimmed by 5 bases and V by 11 bases; bases with no gene match: 4. CDR3 coding DNA: TGTGCCTCTGGGACTAGCCACAATGAGCAGTTCTTC. Residues: CASGTSHNEQFF.

The chain is built from TRBV28 and TRBJ2-7; 8 positions agree with TRBD1. V dropped 8 bases and J dropped 6; count of bases not matched to a gene: 6. The CDR3 contains 12 residues. The germline V gene has CDR1 MDHEN and CDR2 SYDVKM. This chain's CDR3 is CASSPGGGEQYF. CDR3 bases: TGTGCCAGCTCTCCAGGGGGCGGCGAGCAGTACTTC.

This sequence joins TRBV7-9 and TRBJ1-6, with D unclear. CDR3 length equals 16 residues. The germline V and J ends were trimmed by 5 bases and 3 bases, with 14 bases remaining between them. Germline CDR1 is SEHNR and CDR2 is FQNEAQ (reference sequence). The CDR3 DNA follows: TGTGCCAGCAGCCCCACGGCCGGGGACTATAATTCACCCCTCCACTTT. It translates to CASSPTAGDYNSPLHF.

The chain couples TRBV27 to TRBJ2-1, with D unresolved. V was trimmed by 5 bases and J by 6 bases, leaving 8 bases between them. Germline CDR1 and CDR2: MNHEY and SMNVEV (reference sequence). The CDR3 totals 12 residues. As DNA, the CDR3 is TGTGCCAGCAGTCTGAATAGCAATGAGCAGTTCTTC. Translation: CASSLNSNEQFF.

The chain links TRBV2 to TRBJ2-2, with a tentative D call TRBD1 (5 bases). Germline CDR1 is SNHLY and CDR2 is FYNNEI. There are 14 residues in the CDR3. Deletions cut 3 bases from V and 6 bases from J, with 11 bases between. CDR3 in amino acids: CASSDPRVAGELFF. As DNA, the CDR3 is TGTGCCAGCAGTGACCCCAGGGTAGCCGGGGAGCTGTTTTTT.